This T cell receptor beta chain was recovered during a study of cytomegalovirus exposure and HLA in healthy donors. The data were produced by immunoSEQ multiplex PCR, yet TCRdb's version contains in-frame clones alone and is incomplete. Of about 220,000 clones in the sample, just over 85% are singletons; the top ten hold about 2.7%. This CDR3 is built from 15 residues. Deletions cut 1 base from V and 0 bases from J, with 11 bases between. CDR1 and CDR2 (germline): SGHDT, YYEEEE. Source material: PBMCs. The sequence derives from a woman aged 18 to 35 in good health and CMV-seronegative. The chain joins TRBV5-6 to TRBJ2-7, with D possibly TRBD2 on 5 matching bases. CDR3 in DNA: TGTGCCAGCAGCTTGACGGGGAGCCCCTCCTACGAGCAGTACTTC. This codes for CASSLTGSPSYEQYF. Filled out from reference TRBV5-6 and TRBJ2-7, the complete variable domain reads DAGVTQSPTHLIKTRGQQVTLRCSPKSGHDTVSWYQQALGQGPQFIFQYYEEEERQRGNFPDRFSGHQFPNYSSELNVNALLLGDSALYLCASSLTGSPSYEQYFGPGTRLTVT.